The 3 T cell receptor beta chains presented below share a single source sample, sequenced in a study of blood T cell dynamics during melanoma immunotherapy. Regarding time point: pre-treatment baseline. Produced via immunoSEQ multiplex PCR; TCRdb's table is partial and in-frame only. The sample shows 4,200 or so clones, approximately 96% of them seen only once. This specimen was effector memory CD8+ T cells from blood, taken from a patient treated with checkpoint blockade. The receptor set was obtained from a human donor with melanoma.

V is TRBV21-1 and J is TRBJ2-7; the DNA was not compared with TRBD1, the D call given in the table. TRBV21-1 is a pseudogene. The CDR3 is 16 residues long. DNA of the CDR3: TGTGCCAGCAGCAAAGCGACCGGGACAGGGGACTACGAGCAGTACTTC. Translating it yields CASSKATGTGDYEQYF.

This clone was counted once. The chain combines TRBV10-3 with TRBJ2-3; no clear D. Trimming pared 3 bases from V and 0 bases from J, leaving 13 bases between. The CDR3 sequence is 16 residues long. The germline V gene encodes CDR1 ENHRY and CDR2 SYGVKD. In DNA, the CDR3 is TGTGCCATCAGTGAATTCAAGCGTGCTAGCACAGATACGCAGTATTTT. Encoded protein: CAISEFKRASTDTQYF.

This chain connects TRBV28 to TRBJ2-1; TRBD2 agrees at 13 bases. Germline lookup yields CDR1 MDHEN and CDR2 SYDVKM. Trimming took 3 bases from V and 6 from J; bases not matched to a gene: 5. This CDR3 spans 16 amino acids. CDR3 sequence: CASSFPGLAGPNEQFF. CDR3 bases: TGTGCCAGCAGTTTCCCGGGACTAGCGGGACCCAATGAGCAGTTCTTC.